This TCR beta chain was sequenced during a study of blood T cell repertoires in COVID-19. This table comes from immunoSEQ multiplex PCR, and its TCRdb copy is limited to in-frame clones, with some not included. The sample contains about 210,000 clones, about 83% of which appear only once. Losses at the gene ends were 4 bases for V and 9 bases for J; bases not matched to a gene: 11. CDR1 is KGHDR, CDR2 SFDVKD, per germline. The CDR3 has 15 residues. Sample: PBMCs or T cells enriched from blood (not recorded which). The TCR comes from a man aged 35-49 years with acute COVID-19. The V gene is TRBV24-1, the J gene TRBJ2-1; 7 nucleotides line up with TRBD2. CDR3 amino acids: CATSDPGTTGPEQFF. In DNA, the CDR3 is TGTGCCACCAGTGACCCCGGGACTACGGGGCCTGAGCAGTTCTTC.